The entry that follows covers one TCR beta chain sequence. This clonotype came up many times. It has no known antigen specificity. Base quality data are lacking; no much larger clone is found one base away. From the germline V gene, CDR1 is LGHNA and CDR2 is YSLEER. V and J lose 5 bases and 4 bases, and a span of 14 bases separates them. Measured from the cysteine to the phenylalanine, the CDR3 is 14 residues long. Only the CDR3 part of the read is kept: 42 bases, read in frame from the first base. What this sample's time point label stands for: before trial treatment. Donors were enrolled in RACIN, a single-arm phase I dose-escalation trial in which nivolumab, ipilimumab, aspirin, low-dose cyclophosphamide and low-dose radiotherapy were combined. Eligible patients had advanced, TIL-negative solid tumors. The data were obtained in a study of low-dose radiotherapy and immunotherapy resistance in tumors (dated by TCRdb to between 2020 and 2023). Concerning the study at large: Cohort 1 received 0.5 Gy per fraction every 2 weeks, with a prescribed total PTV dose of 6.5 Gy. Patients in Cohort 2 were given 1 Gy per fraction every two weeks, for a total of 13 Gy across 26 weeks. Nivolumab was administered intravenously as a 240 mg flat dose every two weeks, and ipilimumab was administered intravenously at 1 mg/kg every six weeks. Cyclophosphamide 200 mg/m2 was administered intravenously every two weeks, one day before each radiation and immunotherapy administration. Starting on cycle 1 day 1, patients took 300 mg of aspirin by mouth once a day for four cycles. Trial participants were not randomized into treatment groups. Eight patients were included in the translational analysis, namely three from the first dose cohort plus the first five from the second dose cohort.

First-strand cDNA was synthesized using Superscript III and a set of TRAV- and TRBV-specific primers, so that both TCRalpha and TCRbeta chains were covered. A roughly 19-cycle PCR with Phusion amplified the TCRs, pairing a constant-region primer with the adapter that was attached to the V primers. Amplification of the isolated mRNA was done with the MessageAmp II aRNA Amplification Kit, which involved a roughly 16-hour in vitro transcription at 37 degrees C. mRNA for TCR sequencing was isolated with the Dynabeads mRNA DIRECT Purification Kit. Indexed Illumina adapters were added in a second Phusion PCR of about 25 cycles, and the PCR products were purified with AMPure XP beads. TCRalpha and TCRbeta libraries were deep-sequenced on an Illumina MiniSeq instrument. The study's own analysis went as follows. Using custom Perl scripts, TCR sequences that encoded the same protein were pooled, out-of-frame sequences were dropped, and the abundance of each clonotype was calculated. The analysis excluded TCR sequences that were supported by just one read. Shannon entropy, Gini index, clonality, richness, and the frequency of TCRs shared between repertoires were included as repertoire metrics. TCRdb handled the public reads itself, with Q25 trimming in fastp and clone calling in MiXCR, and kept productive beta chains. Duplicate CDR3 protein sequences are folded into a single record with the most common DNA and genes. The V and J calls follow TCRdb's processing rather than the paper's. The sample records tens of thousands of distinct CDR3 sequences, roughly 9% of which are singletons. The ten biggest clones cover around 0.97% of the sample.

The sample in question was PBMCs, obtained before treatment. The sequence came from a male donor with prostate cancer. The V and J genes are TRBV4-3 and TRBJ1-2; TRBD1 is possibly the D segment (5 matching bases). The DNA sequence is TGCGCCAGCAGCGACAGTGTTGGTATCTATGGCTACACCTTC. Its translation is CASSDSVGIYGYTF.